The 29 T cell receptor beta chains given below trace back to one sample, sequenced in a study of CD8 T cells in Susac syndrome. Random hexamers were used to reverse transcribe roughly 0.45 to 1 ug of RNA. TCRdb reprocessed the immunoSEQ multiplex PCR reads via MiXCR and lists one record per CDR3 protein. The table includes about 130,000 distinct CDR3 sequences, 90% to 95% detected once. The source material was CD4+ T cells from PBMCs. The receptors stem from a human donor in good health.

This chain uses TRBV25-1 with TRBJ2-7; perhaps TRBD1 as D (6 bases). The V gene's germline CDR1 is MGHDK and CDR2 SYGVNS. This CDR3 is built from 16 residues. V was shortened by 2 bases and J by 3 bases, with 17 bases between the two germline ends. The CDR3 DNA is TGTGCCAGCAGTGAAATTCCAACAGGGCTACACTACGAGCAGTACTTC. Protein: CASSEIPTGLHYEQYF.

The rearrangement uses TRBV20-1 and TRBJ2-5; D possibly corresponds to TRBD2 (6 bases). Germline CDR1 is DFQATT and CDR2 is SNEGSKA (reference sequence). With 6 bases removed from V and 1 base from J, the gap between germline ends came to 12 bases. The CDR3 is 13 residues long. CDR3 nucleotide sequence: TGCAGTGCCCGGTGGCGGGGCCAAGAGACCCAGTACTTC. It yields the protein CSARWRGQETQYF.

The chain combines TRBV27 with TRBJ2-7, with a tentative D call TRBD2 (5 bases). V was pared by 4 bases and J by 9 bases, with 19 bases between. Germline lookup yields CDR1 MNHEY and CDR2 SMNVEV (reference sequence). This CDR3 region has 14 residues. The CDR3 loop is CASSSPGRGIGQYF. The CDR3 DNA follows: TGTGCCAGCAGTTCCCCCGGACGGGGAATAGGGCAGTACTTC.

This clonotype has just one count. The J gene is TRBJ2-1, the V gene TRBV7-8, with a weak D call TRBD2 (5 bases). CDR3 length equals 16 residues. The V and J ends lost 5 bases and 4 bases respectively, with 18 bases between them. Germline V lookup: CDR1 SGHVS, CDR2 FQNEAQ. The CDR3 region is CASSHGGAEHYNEQFF. Written as DNA, the CDR3 is TGTGCCAGCAGCCACGGAGGAGCGGAGCATTACAATGAGCAGTTCTTC. The full variable domain, completed using reference TRBV7-8 and TRBJ2-1, is GAGVSQSPRYKVAKRGQDVALRCDPISGHVSLFWYQQALGQGPEFLTYFQNEAQLDKSGLPSDRFFAERPEGSVSTLKIQRTQQEDSAVYLCASSHGGAEHYNEQFFGPGTRLTVL.

The chain joins TRBV5-1 to TRBJ1-5; 8 bases are a match to TRBD1. V shed 5 bases, J shed 6 bases, and the junction held 10 bases outside the gene matches. The CDR3 length is 15 residues. Germline lookup yields CDR1 SGHRS and CDR2 YFSETQ. The CDR3 nucleotides read TGCGCCAGCAGGCTGACAGGGGACCAGAGTCAGCCCCAGCATTTT. Translating it yields CASRLTGDQSQPQHF.

The rearrangement joins TRBV20-1 to TRBJ2-5; 7 bases agree with TRBD1. This CDR3 spans 15 amino acids. Germline trimming cut 1 base from V and 5 bases from J; bases unmatched to any gene: 10. The V gene's germline CDR1 is DFQATT and CDR2 SNEGSKA (reference sequence). CDR3 bases: TGCAGTGCTAGAGGGGACAGAGGGATGGGGGAGACCCAGTACTTC. Translation: CSARGDRGMGETQYF.

The rearrangement uses TRBV15 and TRBJ2-1, with TRBD2 matching 10 bases. The V gene end was trimmed by 9 bases and the J gene end by 8 bases; junction bases not matched to a gene: 7. The CDR3 loop spans 13 amino acids. Germline-derived CDR1 and CDR2 are LNHNV and YYDKDF (reference sequence). CDR3 coding DNA: TGTGCCACAGCGGGGGGGGCCAAGGATGAGCAGTTCTTC. Protein sequence: CATAGGAKDEQFF.

The V and J genes are TRBV19 and TRBJ2-1; 9 bases are shared with TRBD1. The J segment lost 7 bases and the V segment lost 5 bases, leaving 9 bases of the junction unmatched. This CDR3 is 15 amino acids long. Germline CDR1 is LNHDA and CDR2 is SQIVND (reference sequence). CDR3 amino acids: CASSPNDRGSNEQFF. CDR3 coding DNA: TGTGCCAGTAGTCCCAATGACAGGGGGTCTAATGAGCAGTTCTTC.

The genes are TRBV10-2 and TRBJ1-5, with D possibly being TRBD1 (6 bases). This CDR3 contains 14 residues. Trimming left V 9 bases short and J 3 bases short, with 15 bases between. The V gene's germline CDR1 is WSHSY and CDR2 SAAADI. The CDR3: CASPGTRFNQPQHF. In nucleotides, the CDR3 is TGCGCCAGTCCCGGGACACGCTTCAATCAGCCCCAGCATTTT.

Written as DNA, the CDR3 is TGTGCCAGCAGCCCGCAGGGAGGGAACGTAATCTACACCTTC. Protein product: CASSPQGGNVIYTF. The rearrangement joins TRBV5-4 to TRBJ1-2; TRBD1 is a possible D gene (5 bases). V dropped 4 bases and J dropped 10 bases, with 20 bases sitting between them. The CDR3 runs 14 residues. Germline V CDR1 and CDR2: SGHNT, YYREEE (reference sequence).

The rearrangement uses TRBV5-6 and TRBJ2-3; possibly TRBD1 for D (5 bases). Germline V lookup: CDR1 SGHDT, CDR2 YYEEEE. V was clipped by 0 bases and J by 4 bases, with 6 bases between them. The CDR3 extends over 13 amino acids. The CDR3 spells CASSLVGADTQYF. DNA for the CDR3: TGTGCCAGCAGCTTGGTAGGGGCAGATACGCAGTATTTT. The whole variable domain, remainder taken from reference TRBV5-6 and TRBJ2-3, is DAGVTQSPTHLIKTRGQQVTLRCSPKSGHDTVSWYQQALGQGPQFIFQYYEEEERQRGNFPDRFSGHQFPNYSSELNVNALLLGDSALYLCASSLVGADTQYFGPGTRLTVL.

This chain connects TRBV10-3 to TRBJ2-3, with D perhaps TRBD1 or TRBD2 (5 bases each). The V gene lost 8 bases and the J gene lost 6 bases, with 12 bases spanning the gap. The CDR3 has 12 residues. The germline V gene encodes CDR1 ENHRY and CDR2 SYGVKD. The CDR3 region has the DNA TGTGCCATCGGAAGGGGAGAGGATACGCAGTATTTT. The encoded protein is CAIGRGEDTQYF.

This chain links TRBV7-2 with TRBJ1-2, with D maybe TRBD1 (6 bases). Trimming cost V 5 bases and J 3 bases, with 16 bases left between them. Per the germline V gene, CDR1 is SGHTA and CDR2 is FQGNSA. The CDR3 is 15 amino acids. The DNA for the CDR3 is TGTGCCAGCAGCCCAAGCCGGGACACCCACTATGGCTACACCTTC. Translating gives CASSPSRDTHYGYTF.

The genes are TRBV2 and TRBJ2-1, with 10 bases aligning to TRBD1. Germline lookup yields CDR1 SNHLY and CDR2 FYNNEI. The CDR3 runs 15 residues. Trimming removed 5 bases from V and 8 bases from J; junction bases left unmatched: 9. Here the CDR3 DNA reads TGTGCCAGCAGTCTCCGGACAGGGGGTGGCGATGAGCAGTTCTTC. This encodes CASSLRTGGGDEQFF.

The chain employs TRBV30 and TRBJ1-1; D gene ambiguous. Between the trimmed V and J ends, which lost 0 bases and 4 bases, there was a span of 12 bases. CDR1 and CDR2 (germline): GTSNPN, SVGIG (reference sequence). The CDR3 is 14 amino acids. The CDR3 DNA reads as TGTGCCTGGAGTGTTTATCGAGTCTCCACTGAAGCTTTCTTT. Translation gives CAWSVYRVSTEAFF. Full variable domain (missing parts from reference TRBV30 and TRBJ1-1): SQTIHQWPATLVQPVGSPLSLECTVEGTSNPNLYWYRQAAGRGLQLLFYSVGIGQISSEVPQNLSASRPQDRQFILSSKKLLLSDSGFYLCAWSVYRVSTEAFFGQGTRLTVV.

This chain uses TRBV10-2 with TRBJ2-7, with TRBD1 matching 10 bases. V lost 5 bases to trimming and J lost 3 bases; unmatched junction nucleotides: 4. The CDR3 covers 14 residues. Germline V gives CDR1 WSHSY, CDR2 SAAADI. CDR3 in amino acids: CASSPDRGYYEQYF. DNA of the CDR3: TGCGCCAGCAGTCCGGACAGGGGGTACTACGAGCAGTACTTC.

The V call is TRBV29-1, the J call TRBJ1-1, with 8 bases that match TRBD1. After removal of 6 bases from V and 3 bases from J, the junction contained 6 bases not matched to a gene. CDR3 length: 13 residues. The germline V gene encodes CDR1 SQVTM and CDR2 ANQGSEA. CDR3 protein: CSVAQGDHTEAFF. CDR3 sequence (DNA): TGCAGCGTAGCACAGGGGGATCACACTGAAGCTTTCTTT.

The rearrangement links TRBV7-2 to TRBJ2-1; 10 nucleotides align to TRBD2. CDR1 and CDR2 (germline): SGHTA, FQGNSA. V lost 2 bases to trimming and J lost 8 bases; unmatched junction nucleotides: 6. This CDR3 region has 15 residues. For the CDR3, the DNA is TGTGCCAGCAGCTTAAGCCTAGCGGGAGCCGATGAGCAGTTCTTC. Protein: CASSLSLAGADEQFF.

This clonotype was detected once. V gene TRBV6-1 combines with J gene TRBJ1-1; no definite D call. Per the germline V gene, CDR1 is MNHNS and CDR2 is SASEGT. CDR3 length: 11 amino acids. V was clipped by 8 bases and J by 2 bases, with 6 bases between them. The CDR3 DNA is TGTGCCAGCGGGCTCAACACTGAAGCTTTCTTT. This codes for CASGLNTEAFF.

The chain links TRBV7-9 to TRBJ2-6, with a weak D call TRBD1 (6 bases). CDR3 length: 18 amino acids. Germline CDR1 and CDR2: SEHNR and FQNEAQ (reference sequence). With 3 bases removed from V and 0 bases from J, the gap between germline ends came to 15 bases. The CDR3 spells CASSFSQGPFSGANVLTF. Here the CDR3 DNA reads TGTGCCAGCAGCTTCAGTCAGGGGCCCTTCTCTGGGGCCAACGTCCTGACTTTC.

The J gene is TRBJ2-2, the V gene TRBV5-4; 14 bases align to TRBD2. V was clipped by 4 bases and J by 4 bases; unmatched bases: 9. The CDR3 runs to 18 residues. The germline V gene has CDR1 SGHNT and CDR2 YYREEE (reference sequence). The CDR3 sequence is CASSPGTSGSLGTGELFF. In DNA form, the CDR3 reads TGTGCCAGCAGCCCCGGGACTAGCGGGAGTTTGGGCACCGGGGAGCTGTTTTTT.

V is TRBV20-1 and J is TRBJ1-1; D gene ambiguous. The CDR3 totals 12 residues. V was pared by 1 base and J by 7 bases, with 10 bases between. Per germline, CDR1 DFQATT and CDR2 SNEGSKA (reference sequence). The DNA of the CDR3 is TGCAGTGCTAGAGTATCTCTTGGTGAAGCTTTCTTT. Amino acids: CSARVSLGEAFF.

The chain couples TRBV7-2 to TRBJ2-5, with D perhaps matching TRBD1 (6 bases). The CDR3 consists of 15 residues. V shed 5 bases and J shed 5 bases, with 18 bases lying between them. Germline CDR1 SGHTA, CDR2 FQGNSA. CDR3 region: CASSAQTLRGETQYF. The CDR3 nucleotides read TGTGCCAGCAGCGCCCAGACTCTAAGGGGGGAGACCCAGTACTTC.

The V call is TRBV9, the J call TRBJ2-3; the match to TRBD2 covers 8 bases. The CDR3 runs 15 residues. CDR1 and CDR2 (germline): SGDLS, YYNGEE. J lost 3 bases, V lost 0 bases, and 3 bases had no gene match. The CDR3 loop reads CASSVGAGGTDTQYF. The CDR3, as DNA: TGTGCCAGCAGCGTAGGCGCGGGAGGAACAGATACGCAGTATTTT.

The chain links TRBV18 to TRBJ1-2; D gene ambiguous. V lost 3 bases to trimming and J lost 2 bases, with 16 bases between them. The germline V gene has CDR1 KGHSH and CDR2 LQKENI. The CDR3 loop spans 16 amino acids. CDR3 sequence: CASSPLETRTNYGYTF. The DNA of the CDR3 is TGTGCCAGCTCACCCCTCGAGACCCGAACCAACTATGGCTACACCTTC.

This chain joins TRBV29-1 and TRBJ1-4; D uncertain. Deletions cut 5 bases from V and 0 bases from J, with 7 bases between. The CDR3 totals 13 residues. Germline CDR1 is SQVTM and CDR2 is ANQGSEA. CDR3 DNA sequence: TGCAGCGTTCGACTGGCAACTAATGAAAAACTGTTTTTT. This codes for CSVRLATNEKLFF.

The V call is TRBV5-4, the J call TRBJ2-7; 12 bases align to TRBD2. V shed 0 bases and J 5 bases; nucleotides not matched to a gene: 0. Germline-derived CDR1 and CDR2 are SGHNT and YYREEE (reference sequence). CDR3 length equals 14 residues. DNA of the CDR3: TGTGCCAGCAGCTTGGGACTAGCGGGAGACGAGCAGTACTTC. It yields the protein CASSLGLAGDEQYF.

The chain uses TRBV7-2 and TRBJ2-7; 9 nucleotides line up with TRBD2. Germline V gives CDR1 SGHTA, CDR2 FQGNSA. The CDR3 sequence is 15 residues long. The J segment lost 2 bases and the V segment lost 2 bases, leaving 4 bases of the junction unmatched. CDR3 nucleotide sequence: TGTGCCAGCAGCTTAATGGCGGGAGGGACCTACGAGCAGTACTTC. Its translation is CASSLMAGGTYEQYF.

The J gene is TRBJ2-5, the V gene TRBV20-1; the match to TRBD2 covers 11 bases. There are 15 residues in the CDR3. Germline V gene data show CDR1 as DFQATT and CDR2 as SNEGSKA (reference sequence). Trimming took 3 bases from V and 2 from J; bases not matched to a gene: 5. This CDR3 reads CSASTGLAEQETQYF. The CDR3 coding sequence is TGCAGTGCTAGTACGGGACTAGCGGAACAAGAGACCCAGTACTTC.